The 7 T cell receptor beta chains listed next were all sequenced from one sample in a study of T cell repertoires in cytomegalovirus infection. The antigens for these receptors are not known. TCRdb recomputed calls from the reads with MiXCR, one row per CDR3 protein. The profile shows roughly 920,000 distinct CDR3 sequences, around a third of them singletons. Material: cultured CD8+ T cells from PBMCs, obtained from culture after CMV antigen stimulation. The receptors originated from a human donor in good health (CMV status not recorded). Some clones in this sample may be carry-over from other donors' samples.

The rearrangement joins TRBV27 to TRBJ2-7, with 9 nucleotides matching TRBD2. Germline CDR1 reads MNHEY; CDR2 reads SMNVEV (reference sequence). With V trimmed by 8 bases and J by 0 bases, 8 bases remained unmatched. The CDR3 has 15 residues. The CDR3, as DNA: TGTGCCAGCGGGGATAGCGGGGGCCTCTCCTACGAGCAGTACTTC. It translates to CASGDSGGLSYEQYF.

The chain couples TRBV5-4 to TRBJ1-1; 12 bases are shared with TRBD1. The CDR3 runs to 15 residues. Trimming cost V 4 bases and J 2 bases; bases outside gene matches: 3. Germline lookup yields CDR1 SGHNT and CDR2 YYREEE (reference sequence). The CDR3 sequence: CASSGGTGGNTEAFF. The DNA of the CDR3 is TGTGCCAGCAGCGGTGGGACAGGGGGCAACACTGAAGCTTTCTTT.

The V and J genes are TRBV27 and TRBJ2-7; a possible D gene is TRBD2 (7 bases). CDR3 length equals 17 residues. Germline V gives CDR1 MNHEY, CDR2 SMNVEV (reference sequence). Trimming took off 0 bases at V and 0 bases at J, with 15 bases between the two ends. The CDR3: CASSLSVGGPSSYEQYF. The CDR3 DNA is TGTGCCAGCAGTTTATCGGTGGGGGGGCCGTCCTCCTACGAGCAGTACTTC.

This clonotype occurred a few times. The chain employs TRBV7-2 and TRBJ2-2; TRBD2 matches 7 bases. Germline CDR1 is SGHTA and CDR2 is FQGNSA. With 3 bases clipped from V and 5 bases from J, the junction kept 3 bases outside the gene matches. The CDR3 runs 14 residues. CDR3 in DNA: TGTGCCAGCAGCTTGGGGGGGATAACCGGGGAGCTGTTTTTT. Encoded protein: CASSLGGITGELFF. Variable domain in full (rest from reference TRBV7-2 and TRBJ2-2): GAGVSQSPSNKVTEKGKDVELRCDPISGHTALYWYRQSLGQGLEFLIYFQGNSAPDKSGLPSDRFSAERTGGSVSTLTIQRTQQEDSAVYLCASSLGGITGELFFGEGSRLTVL.

This clonotype was counted only a few times. The chain employs TRBV28 and TRBJ1-1, with D possibly TRBD1 on 5 matching bases. The germline V gene has CDR1 MDHEN and CDR2 SYDVKM. This CDR3 has 13 amino acids. V lost 6 bases and J lost 8, with 16 bases in between. The CDR3 reads CASRGGVLLEAFF. As DNA, the CDR3 is TGTGCCAGCAGGGGGGGGGTTTTGTTGGAAGCTTTCTTT.

This clonotype has only a few counts. This chain uses TRBV6-1 with TRBJ2-2; tentative D call: TRBD1 (5 bases). The CDR3 consists of 15 residues. With 2 bases removed from V and 4 bases from J, the gap between germline ends came to 11 bases. Germline V gene lookup returns CDR1 MNHNS and CDR2 SASEGT. The CDR3 reads CASSERGSGTGELFF. Here the CDR3 DNA reads TGTGCCAGCAGTGAAAGGGGATCGGGCACCGGGGAGCTGTTTTTT.

This clonotype has just a few counts. The CDR3 here is CASSYSWRGRAFNEQFF. The CDR3 DNA sequence: TGTGCCAGCAGTTACTCTTGGCGCGGCAGGGCGTTCAATGAGCAGTTCTTC. This chain links TRBV6-5 with TRBJ2-1; a possible D gene is TRBD1 (5 bases). The CDR3 sequence is 17 residues long. CDR1 MNHEY and CDR2 SVGAGI come from the germline V gene. Trimming removed 0 bases at V and 6 bases at J, with 18 bases between.